This is a list of T cell receptor beta chains from one sample in a study of cytomegalovirus exposure and HLA in healthy donors. Libraries were prepared by immunoSEQ multiplex PCR; TCRdb keeps only in-frame clonotypes and omits some of them. The sample includes approximately 180,000 clones, 81% of them seen just once. The specimen sequenced was PBMCs. These receptor sequences come from a woman under 40 in good health and CMV-seronegative. CDR3s include the opening cysteine and the closing phenylalanine or tryptophan.

V: TRBV14
CDR3: CASSQDRRSGGANTGELFF

V: TRBV9
CDR3: CASSVAGGLVETQYF

V: TRBV5-5
CDR3: CASSLASTEAFF

V: TRBV7-6
CDR3: CASSPVPGQGTVGANGLTF

V: TRBV5-1
CDR3: CASSSGAGRGEKLFF

V: TRBV7-2
CDR3: CASSRRLAGGSAEQFF

V: TRBV19
CDR3: CASSNRQGNSPLHF

V: TRBV6-1
CDR3: CASSAAGTGHYNEQFF

V: TRBV6-5
CDR3: CASSPSTYFYEQYF

V: TRBV27
CDR3: CASRGQGYQPQHF

V: TRBV5-1
CDR3: CASSSSVGQTDTQYF

V: TRBV5-1
CDR3: CASSLTGTNSPLHF

V: TRBV27
CDR3: CASTRSSQETQYF

V: TRBV21-1
CDR3: CASSAETGEVTEAFF

V: TRBV19
CDR3: CASSTRGDNYGYTF

V: TRBV9
CDR3: CASSVGALRGYNSPLHF

V: TRBV29-1
CDR3: CSVTRRPTASNQPQHF

V: TRBV28
CDR3: CASSLGTPPVDTGELFF

V: TRBV9
CDR3: CASSVAGGLDTQYF

V: TRBV6-1
CDR3: CASRETGGHEQFF

V: TRBV7-2
CDR3: CASTPGREPYEQYF

V: TRBV27
CDR3: CASSWSSGTYNEQFF

V: TRBV9
CDR3: CASSPNPGTSGSALNEQFF

V: TRBV9
CDR3: CASSVAGQSYEQYF